This T cell receptor beta chain appears in the sequencing data of a study of T cells in Graves' hyperthyroidism and ophthalmopathy. Each person with ophthalmopathy scored at least 3 on the Clinical Activity Score, reached NOSPECS grade 4 or higher, and had been ill under 3 months. Exclusions: uncontrolled infection, other autoimmune disease, pregnancy, lactation. Clinical symptoms, serum thyroxine and TRAb, thyroid ultrasound and orbital computed tomography together formed the diagnostic basis. The authors took PBMCs from over 8.5 ml fresh peripheral blood. Germline assignment: CDR1 DFQATT and CDR2 SNEGSKA (reference sequence). The CDR3 runs 14 residues. With 3 bases clipped from V and 1 base from J, the junction kept 4 bases outside the gene matches. Authors of the study amplified TCR beta CDR3 regions from RNA transcripts. Carried out on the TCR CDR3, a first-round RT-PCR used the HTBI primer set. TCRdb reprocessed the multiplex PCR reads with MiXCR, giving one entry per CDR3 protein. This table holds hundreds of thousands of distinct CDR3 sequences, almost 25% found once.

This clonotype was counted many times. The TCR originated in a woman aged 40-49 years with Graves' ophthalmopathy. J is TRBJ1-2 and V is TRBV20-1; 8 bases fit TRBD1. Material: blood. The CDR3 sequence: CSASGTGINYGYTF. The CDR3 DNA follows: TGCAGTGCTAGTGGGACAGGTATTAACTATGGCTACACCTTC.